This TCR beta chain came from a study of beta chain features in type 1 diabetes. Study at large: Patients did not differ from healthy donors in age, gender or cell yield.

With regard to this clone: The antigen is unknown. Other nucleotide sequences in the sample specify the same CDR3.

General study findings and limits: TCRB CDR3 length was moderately but significantly reduced in all four CD4+ subsets of Type 1 diabetes patients.

Isolated RNA was reverse transcribed in full, so expressed TCRB transcripts were sequenced. TCRdb's table, derived via immunoSEQ multiplex PCR, lists solely in-frame clones and lacks some. The table includes about 700,000 clones, around an eighth detected once. CDR1 is LGHNA and CDR2 is YNFKEQ in the germline V gene. There are 14 residues in the CDR3. Trimming took off 0 bases at V and 0 bases at J, with 4 bases between the two ends. The TCR originated in a man between 18 and 29 years old with type 1 diabetes. The sample was naive CD4+ T cells from blood. The J gene is TRBJ2-3, the V gene TRBV4-2; D remains unclear. CDR3 bases: TGTGCCAGCAGCCAAGAAGGGAGCACAGATACGCAGTATTTT. It translates to CASSQEGSTDTQYF.